Presented here are 22 T cell receptor beta chains from one specimen sequenced in a study of regulatory T cells in long-lasting Graves disease. Time point specified: persistent/refractory GD, antithyroid drugs over 5 years with positive TRAb. From PBMCs, RNA was extracted and then used to make the TCR library. Investigators prepared the TCR beta libraries by applying iRepertoire HTBI primers and Arm-PCR of CDR3 regions. Via MiXCR, TCRdb re-called the multiplex PCR reads, giving one row per CDR3 protein. In the table there are 600,000 to 850,000 distinct CDR3 sequences, about 30% of which are singletons. Sample: peripheral blood mononuclear cells (PBMCs), taken when the disease was refractory, from a patient treated with antithyroid drugs. These receptors were collected from a female donor with Graves disease.

This chain connects TRBV6-1 to TRBJ2-7; 8 bases agree with TRBD2. The germline gives CDR1 MNHNS, CDR2 SASEGT. The length of the CDR3 is 15 residues. J was trimmed by 3 bases and V by 0 bases; bases with no gene match: 4. The CDR3 bases are TGTGCCAGCAGTGAAGCGGGTAGCGGGGACTACGAGCAGTACTTC. Residues: CASSEAGSGDYEQYF.

At least ten counts were recorded for this clonotype. The chain joins TRBV27 to TRBJ2-5; 8 nucleotides agree with TRBD1. With 3 bases clipped from V and 3 bases from J, the junction kept 3 bases outside the gene matches. Germline loops: CDR1 MNHEY, CDR2 SMNVEV (reference sequence). The CDR3 is 14 amino acids. CDR3 DNA sequence: TGTGCCAGCAGTTTTCAGGGGGCGGAAGAGACCCAGTACTTC. Residues: CASSFQGAEETQYF.

The V gene is TRBV6-1, the J gene TRBJ1-1; no clear D gene. Per germline, CDR1 MNHNS and CDR2 SASEGT. CDR3 length: 13 amino acids. V lost 6 bases and J lost 1, with 9 bases in between. The CDR3 protein is CASRSWGNTEAFF. The CDR3 DNA sequence: TGTGCCAGCAGGTCGTGGGGGAACACTGAAGCTTTCTTT.

This clonotype showed up just a few times. CDR3 in DNA: TGTGCCATCGGCAGACTAGCGGGAGGCTCCACAGATACGCAGTATTTT. This codes for CAIGRLAGGSTDTQYF. The chain recombines TRBV10-3 with TRBJ2-3; 13 bases are a match to TRBD2. Germline CDR1 and CDR2: ENHRY and SYGVKD. This CDR3 spans 16 amino acids. V lost 8 bases to trimming and J lost 2 bases; unmatched junction nucleotides: 7.

This sequence joins TRBV2 and TRBJ2-5, with 9 bases that match TRBD2. Germline V gene data show CDR1 as SNHLY and CDR2 as FYNNEI. This CDR3 has 15 residues. V was pared by 2 bases and J by 6 bases, with 7 bases of the junction left unmatched. The CDR3 DNA reads as TGTGCCAGCAGTGAATGGCTAGCGGGATCGAAGACCCAGTACTTC. It yields the protein CASSEWLAGSKTQYF.

This clonotype has more than one count but fewer than ten. This CDR3 is CASSESKITGELFF. In DNA, the CDR3 is TGCGCCAGCAGTGAGAGCAAAATCACCGGGGAGCTGTTTTTT. The chain has TRBV10-1 and TRBJ2-2; no definite D call. Trimming cost V 2 bases and J 4 bases, with 8 bases left between them. CDR1 WNHNN and CDR2 SYGVQD come from the germline V gene (reference sequence). This CDR3 is 14 amino acids long.

The V gene is TRBV9, the J gene TRBJ2-5; 13 bases are shared with TRBD2. V lost 0 bases and J lost 4; bases outside the gene matches: 6. Germline CDR1 SGDLS, CDR2 YYNGEE. The CDR3 loop spans 17 amino acids. The CDR3: CASSVGGLAGDGETQYF. The CDR3 nucleotides are TGTGCCAGCAGCGTAGGAGGACTAGCGGGAGACGGAGAGACCCAGTACTTC.

The chain uses TRBV7-6 and TRBJ2-7; D uncertain. Germline V gene lookup returns CDR1 SGHVS and CDR2 FNYEAQ. This CDR3 spans 15 amino acids. The V gene lost 0 bases and the J gene lost 4 bases, with 13 bases spanning the gap. The CDR3 loop is CASSLARVRPYEQYF. In DNA form, the CDR3 reads TGTGCCAGCAGCTTAGCACGAGTCAGACCTTACGAGCAGTACTTC.

On this clonotype itself: A much larger clone is a single base away; this may be a read error. The rearrangement uses TRBV30 and TRBJ1-2, with D possibly matching TRBD1 (5 bases). Germline lookup yields CDR1 GTSNPN and CDR2 SVGIG (reference sequence). This CDR3 spans 13 amino acids. The chain's CDR3 is CAWKLQGAYGYAF. CDR3 nucleotides: TGTGCCTGGAAGCTCCAGGGAGCCTATGGCTACGCCTTC.

The chain has TRBV3-1 and TRBJ2-3, with 7 bases aligning to TRBD1. The germline gives CDR1 LGHDT, CDR2 YNNKEL (reference sequence). V was pared by 2 bases and J by 3 bases, with 8 bases of the junction left unmatched. The length of the CDR3 is 16 residues. The CDR3 sequence: CASSQPSRGPTDTQYF. The CDR3 nucleotides read TGTGCCAGCAGCCAACCCTCGAGGGGGCCGACAGATACGCAGTATTTT.

In this sample, this clonotype turned up a few times. CDR3 sequence (DNA): TGCAGCGTCTTGACAGGGATAGTGTGGGACACTGAAGCTTTCTTT. It encodes CSVLTGIVWDTEAFF. The chain uses TRBV29-1 and TRBJ1-1, with 7 bases identical to TRBD1. After removal of 6 bases from V and 3 bases from J, the junction contained 13 bases not matched to a gene. CDR1 is SQVTM, CDR2 ANQGSEA, per germline. This CDR3 is 15 amino acids long. The whole variable domain, filled in from reference TRBV29-1 and TRBJ1-1, reads SAVISQKPSRDICQRGTSLTIQCQVDSQVTMMFWYRQQPGQSLTLIATANQGSEATYESGFVIDKFPISRPNLTFSTLTVSNMSPEDSSIYLCSVLTGIVWDTEAFFGQGTRLTVV.

This clonotype came up a few times. CDR3 sequence: CASSPTGKGSQPQHF. The CDR3 DNA is TGTGCCAGCTCGCCTACAGGAAAGGGGTCTCAGCCCCAGCATTTT. This chain links TRBV18 with TRBJ1-5; TRBD1 might be the D (5 bases). Germline lookup yields CDR1 KGHSH and CDR2 LQKENI. The CDR3 extends over 15 amino acids. Trimming left V 6 bases short and J 6 bases short, with 18 bases between. Full variable domain (missing parts from reference TRBV18 and TRBJ1-5): NAGVMQNPRHLVRRRGQEARLRCSPMKGHSHVYWYRQLPEEGLKFMVYLQKENIIDESGMPKERFSAEFPKEGPSILRIQQVVRGDSAAYFCASSPTGKGSQPQHFGDGTRLSIL.

The chain has TRBV3-1 and TRBJ1-1; D ambiguous. This CDR3 spans 13 amino acids. Germline V gene data show CDR1 as LGHDT and CDR2 as YNNKEL (reference sequence). V was pared by 0 bases and J by 3 bases, with 5 bases between. The CDR3, as DNA: TGTGCCAGCAGCCAAGATCCCCACACTGAAGCTTTCTTT. Amino acid sequence: CASSQDPHTEAFF.

The chain uses TRBV2 and TRBJ1-5; D uncertain. Germline lookup yields CDR1 SNHLY and CDR2 FYNNEI. CDR3 size: 13 residues. Trimming shortened V by 11 bases and J by 0 bases, and 11 bases separated the two germline ends. CDR3 bases: TGTGCCTCCCGGACGGATAGCAATCAGCCCCAGCATTTT. As protein: CASRTDSNQPQHF.

At least ten counts were recorded for this clonotype. The chain is built from TRBV28 and TRBJ1-5, with a weak D call TRBD1 (5 bases). CDR3 length: 17 residues. Germline V gene lookup returns CDR1 MDHEN and CDR2 SYDVKM. Trimming removed 5 bases from V and 2 bases from J, with 19 bases in between. The CDR3, as DNA: TGTGCCAGCAGTAAACTTCGGACATCGGGCGGCAATCAGCCCCAGCATTTT. Encoded protein: CASSKLRTSGGNQPQHF.

The chain recombines TRBV20-1 with TRBJ1-5; D possibly corresponds to TRBD1 (5 bases). Trimming pared 1 base from V and 4 bases from J, leaving 14 bases between. This CDR3 is built from 15 residues. From germline, CDR1 is DFQATT and CDR2 SNEGSKA (reference sequence). The chain's CDR3 is CSARALGTANQPQHF. The CDR3, as DNA: TGCAGTGCTAGAGCCCTCGGGACGGCAAATCAGCCCCAGCATTTT.

The rearrangement joins TRBV20-1 to TRBJ2-7, with 7 bases matching TRBD2. CDR3 length: 14 residues. From germline, CDR1 is DFQATT and CDR2 SNEGSKA (reference sequence). V shed 8 bases, J shed 0 bases, and the junction held 10 bases outside the gene matches. The CDR3 DNA follows: TGCAGTCTCTCCCCAGGCGGGGGCTCCTACGAGCAGTACTTC. Translated, it gives CSLSPGGGSYEQYF.

This sequence joins TRBV19 and TRBJ2-6; 12 positions agree with TRBD1. The J segment lost 4 bases and the V segment lost 7 bases, leaving 17 bases of the junction unmatched. The CDR3 totals 20 residues. Germline assignment: CDR1 LNHDA and CDR2 SQIVND (reference sequence). CDR3 residues: CASTFRGSGQGAQGANVLTF. CDR3 DNA: TGTGCCAGTACTTTCCGGGGCTCGGGACAGGGGGCGCAAGGGGCCAACGTCCTGACTTTC.

The gene calls are TRBV9 and TRBJ2-7, with D possibly matching TRBD1 (6 bases). Per germline, CDR1 SGDLS and CDR2 YYNGEE. Trimming took off 0 bases at V and 6 bases at J, with 13 bases between the two ends. The CDR3 has 14 amino acids. The CDR3 spells CASSVGGRGSEQYF. The CDR3 bases are TGTGCCAGCAGCGTAGGGGGCAGGGGCTCCGAGCAGTACTTC.

Concerning this clonotype: Since a much larger clone is just one base distant, this may be a read error. The chain combines TRBV6-2 or TRBV6-3 with TRBJ1-2, with D possibly matching TRBD1 (5 bases). This CDR3 spans 16 amino acids. Germline CDR1 reads MNHEY; CDR2 reads SVGEGT. The CDR3 DNA is TGTGCCAGCAGTGAAGGCGGGCAGGCTAACAAGCGGGGCTACGCCTTC. Protein product: CASSEGGQANKRGYAF.

The J gene is TRBJ1-6, the V gene TRBV6-1; D unresolved. V lost 3 bases and J 6 bases, leaving 9 bases between the germline ends. Germline V gene sequence: CDR1 MNHNS, CDR2 SASEGT. The CDR3 spans 14 residues. This CDR3 is CASSEATVNSPLHF. CDR3 bases: TGTGCCAGCAGTGAGGCGACGGTTAATTCACCCCTCCACTTT.

This clonotype appeared a few times. This chain uses TRBV6-2 or TRBV6-3 with TRBJ1-4, with D unresolved. V lost 4 bases to trimming and J lost 5 bases, with 8 bases between them. The germline V gene encodes CDR1 MNHEY and CDR2 SVGEGT. CDR3 length: 13 residues. CDR3 in amino acids: CASSSSENEKLFF. Written as DNA, the CDR3 is TGTGCCAGCAGTTCGTCGGAGAATGAAAAACTGTTTTTT.